Given below is one T cell receptor beta chain in context. Its antigen is currently unknown. The length of the CDR3 is 19 residues. Trimming removed 1 base from V and 5 bases from J, with 27 bases in between. Germline V gives CDR1 SGHDT, CDR2 YYEEEE. The source of the sample is a study of shared clonotypes between healthy human individuals. Overall study findings and caveats: Only blood samples were collected, and tissue repertoires likely differ.

Profiled with immunoSEQ multiplex PCR; TCRdb holds only in-frame clones, not every one. In the table there are approximately 2.3 million clones, about 92% of which are singletons. There were only Caucasian adults among the donors, and all lived in Nashville, Tennessee. Sequenced input: naive CD4+ T cells from PBMCs. Subset given: CD45RA+ positively selected. The V gene is TRBV5-6, the J gene TRBJ2-5; weak D call: TRBD2 (6 bases). The TCR was taken from a man aged 18 to 29 in good health. Some clones in this sample may be carry-over from other donors' samples. Here the CDR3 reads CASSLKLTAGKFNYETQYF. The CDR3 DNA sequence: TGTGCCAGCAGCTTGAAGTTGACGGCGGGAAAGTTTAACTACGAGACCCAGTACTTC. Full variable domain (missing parts from reference TRBV5-6 and TRBJ2-5): DAGVTQSPTHLIKTRGQQVTLRCSPKSGHDTVSWYQQALGQGPQFIFQYYEEEERQRGNFPDRFSGHQFPNYSSELNVNALLLGDSALYLCASSLKLTAGKFNYETQYFGPGTRLLVL.